The source of this T cell receptor beta chain is a study of CD8 T cells in Susac syndrome. Study-level findings and limits: That the number of individuals in its TCR sequencing and HLA analysis was relatively small was acknowledged by the study.

Regarding this clonotype: What it recognizes is unknown.

Reverse transcription used 0.5 to 1 ug RNA and random hexamers. Amplification of TCR beta CDR3 across 54 Vbeta and 13 Jbeta was performed with immunoSEQ multiplex PCR. TCRdb re-analysed the immunoSEQ multiplex PCR reads in MiXCR, keeping a single row per CDR3 protein. The sample lists roughly 180,000 distinct CDR3 sequences; about 95% were seen once. CDR1 is DFQATT, CDR2 SNEGSKA, per germline (reference sequence). This CDR3 is 14 amino acids long. V lost 6 bases to trimming and J lost 7 bases, with 19 bases between them. Peripheral blood CD8+ and CD4+ T cells were profiled by TCR beta sequencing. Negative isolation yielded the CD8+ and CD4+ T cells, while FACS enriched the TEMRA cells.

Sequencing was performed on CD4+ T cells from PBMCs. The source of this sequence is a human donor in good health. The gene calls are TRBV20-1 and TRBJ2-1, with D tentatively TRBD2 (6 bases). CDR3 amino acids: CSAPPGLLINEQFF. CDR3 nucleotides: TGCAGTGCCCCCCCGGGACTTTTGATAAATGAGCAGTTCTTC.